This is a list of T cell receptor beta chains from one sample in a study of CD8+ T cells in alopecia areata. Only in-frame clones appear in the TCRdb table, and some are missing; sequencing was by immunoSEQ multiplex PCR. This sample yields 110,000 to 150,000 clones, of which roughly 86% are seen a single time; approximately 13% belongs to the top ten. The specimen comprised CD8+ T cells sorted from blood, sampled at week 4, from a patient treated with tofacitinib. The receptors here all came from a human donor with alopecia areata. Both conserved end residues are part of each CDR3. D genes are given only for firm matches. Part of the rows lack a size; the others show once, few, many or a class for expanded clones.

clone_size: .; j_call: TRBJ2-7; v_call: TRBV10-3; d_call: TRBD1; cdr3_nt: TGTGCCATCAGTGAAGATGGGACAGGGGAATCCGAGCAGTACTTC; cdr3_aa: CAISEDGTGESEQYF
clone_size: once; j_call: TRBJ1-1; v_call: TRBV4-1; d_call: TRBD1; cdr3_nt: TGCGCCAGCAGCCGGACAGGGGTCACTGAAGCTTTCTTT; cdr3_aa: CASSRTGVTEAFF
clone_size: once; j_call: TRBJ2-7; v_call: TRBV10-3; d_call: .; cdr3_nt: TGTGCCATCAGTGAGTCGTCATTGAAGCAGTACTTC; cdr3_aa: CAISESSLKQYF
clone_size: once; j_call: TRBJ2-1; v_call: TRBV5-1; d_call: .; cdr3_nt: TGCGCCAGCAGCTTAACAGGGTTCCCGACCTACAATGAGCAGTTCTTC; cdr3_aa: CASSLTGFPTYNEQFF
clone_size: .; j_call: TRBJ2-3; v_call: TRBV9; d_call: .; cdr3_nt: TGTGCCAGCAGCTCCCCCCCGGGATCGCCGACAGATACGCAGTATTTT; cdr3_aa: CASSSPPGSPTDTQYF
clone_size: .; j_call: TRBJ1-5; v_call: TRBV27; d_call: .; cdr3_nt: TGTGCCAGCAGTTTATTGGGGGTCCGTCAGCCCCAGCATTTT; cdr3_aa: CASSLLGVRQPQHF
clone_size: once; j_call: TRBJ2-5; v_call: TRBV7-7; d_call: TRBD2; cdr3_nt: TGTGCTAGCAGCCTTTCCGGGGGGACGCGGGAGACCCAGTACTTC; cdr3_aa: CASSLSGGTRETQYF
clone_size: .; j_call: TRBJ2-5; v_call: TRBV9; d_call: .; cdr3_nt: TGTGCCAGCAGCTCCGCACGGGCTTCAGGGGCTCAAGAGACCCAGTACTTC; cdr3_aa: CASSSARASGAQETQYF
clone_size: .; j_call: TRBJ2-1; v_call: TRBV19; d_call: .; cdr3_nt: TGTGCCAGTAGCCTCGGGCCAGGGGTTATCTCCTACAATGAGCAGTTCTTC; cdr3_aa: CASSLGPGVISYNEQFF
clone_size: .; j_call: TRBJ2-6; v_call: TRBV29-1; d_call: .; cdr3_nt: TGCAGCGTTGAGGTGTGGGGTAGTGGGGCCAACGTCCTGACTTTC; cdr3_aa: CSVEVWGSGANVLTF
clone_size: .; j_call: TRBJ2-7; v_call: TRBV6-5; d_call: TRBD2; cdr3_nt: TGTGCCAGCAGCCCAAGCGGGGTAGACGAGCAGTACTTC; cdr3_aa: CASSPSGVDEQYF
clone_size: .; j_call: TRBJ2-7; v_call: TRBV29-1; d_call: .; cdr3_nt: TGCAGCGTTGTGAGTTTGGACGAGCAGTACTTC; cdr3_aa: CSVVSLDEQYF
clone_size: .; j_call: TRBJ2-7; v_call: TRBV9; d_call: .; cdr3_nt: TGTGCCAGCAGCGTAGTGGGGGAAGGTGGCGAGCAGTACTTC; cdr3_aa: CASSVVGEGGEQYF
clone_size: .; j_call: TRBJ2-7; v_call: TRBV27; d_call: .; cdr3_nt: TGTGCCAGCAGTTCCGGGTACGAGCAGTACTTC; cdr3_aa: CASSSGYEQYF